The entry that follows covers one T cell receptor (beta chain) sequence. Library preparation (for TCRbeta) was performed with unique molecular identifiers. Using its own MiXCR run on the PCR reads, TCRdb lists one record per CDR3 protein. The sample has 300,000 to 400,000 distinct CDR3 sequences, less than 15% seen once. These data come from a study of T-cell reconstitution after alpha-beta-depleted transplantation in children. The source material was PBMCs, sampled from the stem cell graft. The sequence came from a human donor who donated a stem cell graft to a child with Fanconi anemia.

CDR3 sequence: CASSADGTGGDTIYF. CDR3 coding DNA: TGTGCCAGCAGCGCCGACGGGACGGGTGGTGACACCATATATTTT. The chain has TRBV9 and TRBJ1-3; D possibly corresponds to TRBD1 (5 bases). The CDR3 is made up of 15 amino acids. Trimming shortened V by 3 bases and J by 8 bases, and 18 bases separated the two germline ends. Germline-derived CDR1 and CDR2 are SGDLS and YYNGEE.